This TCR beta chain derives from a study of regulatory T cells in long-lasting Graves disease. Study results and limitations: Favoring TRBV28, TRBJ1-2 and TRBJ2-5 was a feature seen in persistent disease.

Arm-PCR of CDR3 regions with iRepertoire HTBI primers generated TCR beta libraries. TCRdb ran MiXCR on the multiplex PCR reads and lists one entry per CDR3 protein. Among roughly 530,000 distinct CDR3 sequences, roughly 15% were seen once, and the ten largest hold roughly 25%. This clonotype has ten or more counts. Its antigen is unknown. The time point here: newly diagnosed GD, antithyroid drugs for less than 3 months. The TCR library was made from RNA that had been extracted from PBMCs in TRIzol. Germline lookup yields CDR1 SGHAT and CDR2 FQNNGV. The length of the CDR3 is 15 residues. V lost 1 base to trimming and J lost 7 bases, with 16 bases between them. These data were also filed under a second study, of T cells in Graves' hyperthyroidism and ophthalmopathy.

Sequenced material: peripheral blood mononuclear cells (PBMCs), taken at new diagnosis, from a patient treated with antithyroid drugs. V gene TRBV11-2 combines with J gene TRBJ1-2; no definite D call. The source is a middle-aged woman with Graves disease. CDR3 DNA sequence: TGTGCCAGCAGCTTAGCGCGGGCTCCGGAGGGTGGCTACACCTTC. Its translation is CASSLARAPEGGYTF.